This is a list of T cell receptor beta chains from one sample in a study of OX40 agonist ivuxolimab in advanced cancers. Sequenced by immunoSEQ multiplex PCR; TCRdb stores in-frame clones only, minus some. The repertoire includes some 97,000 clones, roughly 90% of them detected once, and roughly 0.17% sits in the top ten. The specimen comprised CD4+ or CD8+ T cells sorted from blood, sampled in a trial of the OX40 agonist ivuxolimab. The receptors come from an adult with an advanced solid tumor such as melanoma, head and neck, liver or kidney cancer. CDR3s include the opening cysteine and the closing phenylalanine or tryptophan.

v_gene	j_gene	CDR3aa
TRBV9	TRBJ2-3	CASSADALGTDTQYF
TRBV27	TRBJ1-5	CASSPRGLGSQPQHF
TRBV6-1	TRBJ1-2	CASRQGAHGYTF
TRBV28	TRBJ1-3	CASSSGAPNTIYF
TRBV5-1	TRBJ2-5	CASSYSGQETQYF
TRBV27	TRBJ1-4	CASSLQGSTNEKLFF
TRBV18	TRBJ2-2	CASSPPDTGELFF
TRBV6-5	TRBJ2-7	CASSRDSEQYF
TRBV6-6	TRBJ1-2	CASRTPGQGYGYTF
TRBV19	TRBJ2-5	CASSFWGQETQYF
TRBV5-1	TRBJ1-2	CASSSIPGQGETYGYTF
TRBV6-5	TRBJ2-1	CASSSPGRTERYEQFF
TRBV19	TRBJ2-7	CASSIRGQGYEQYF
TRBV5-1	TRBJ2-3	CASSLGGAVTSTDTQYF
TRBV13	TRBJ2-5	CASSFGGVGETQYF
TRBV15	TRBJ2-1	CATSEGALAGGNEQFF
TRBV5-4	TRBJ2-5	CASSLTGDKETQYF
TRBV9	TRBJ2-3	CASSVAGGQGRVAGDADTQYF
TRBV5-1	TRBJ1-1	CASRGVNTEAFF
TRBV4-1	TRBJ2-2	CASSPRLAVFTGELFF
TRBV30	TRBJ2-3	CAWTLMGVDTQYF
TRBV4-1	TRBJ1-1	CASSQDILGRGEAFF
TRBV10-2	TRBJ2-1	CASSQRGEGEQFF
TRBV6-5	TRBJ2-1	CASSYSPFANNEQFF
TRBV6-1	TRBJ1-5	CASSDAVRQPQHF
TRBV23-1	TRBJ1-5	CASSQSWGSQPQHF
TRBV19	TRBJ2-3	CAIGKRGSPTDTQYF
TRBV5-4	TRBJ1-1	CASSLAQFRGNTEAFF
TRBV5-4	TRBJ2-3	CASSPPGQGGTDTQYF
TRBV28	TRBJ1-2	CASGTVGYGYTF
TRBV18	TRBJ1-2	CASSKVDGPNYGYTF
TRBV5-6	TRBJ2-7	CASSSRVSYEQYF
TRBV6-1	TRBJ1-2	CASSEFEGTIWGYTF
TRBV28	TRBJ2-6	CASSFILRNSGANVLTF
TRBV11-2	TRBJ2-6	CASSLVGSSGANVLTF
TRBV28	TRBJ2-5	CASSSRETQYF
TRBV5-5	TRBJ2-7	CASRRLARTSSNEQYF
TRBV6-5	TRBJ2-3	CASSYSRGKDTQYF
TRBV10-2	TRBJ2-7	CASRSSSYEQYF
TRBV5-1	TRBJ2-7	CASSLLSGGRYEQYF
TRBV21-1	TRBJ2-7	CANSSRDRENYEQYF
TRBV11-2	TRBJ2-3	CASHKRGSTDTQYF
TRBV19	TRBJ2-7	CASSIGGSKYEQYF
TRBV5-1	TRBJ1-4	CASSWGHPAEGEKLFF
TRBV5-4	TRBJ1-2	CASSQDQGDYGYTF
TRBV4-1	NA	CASSPREPGAYEQYF
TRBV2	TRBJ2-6	CASSDGTYSGANVLTF
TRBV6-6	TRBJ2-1	CASSTPLAGVYNEQFF
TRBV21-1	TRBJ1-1	CASSDPGTGEDGTEAFF
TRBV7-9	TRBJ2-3	CASNLRLAGPLNTQYF
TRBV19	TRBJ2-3	CASTHSSTDTQYF
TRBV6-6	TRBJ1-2	CASSYEVGPYGYTF
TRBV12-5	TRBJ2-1	CASGLRLQQFF
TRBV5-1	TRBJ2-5	CASSTSGGQETQYF
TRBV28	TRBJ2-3	CASSGAGGTDTQYF
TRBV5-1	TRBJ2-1	CASSLSGRGEQFF
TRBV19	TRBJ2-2	CASSGYIGKMTGELFF
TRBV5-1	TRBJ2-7	CASSLGIGQGWSEQYF
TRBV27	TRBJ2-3	CASTTGGRSDTQYF
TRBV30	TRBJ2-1	CAWSVRRDYEQFF